What follows are 11 T cell receptor beta chains derived from one specimen sequenced in a study of blood T cell repertoires in COVID-19. The method was immunoSEQ multiplex PCR; TCRdb's version includes in-frame clones alone and lacks a portion of them. The table shows a few hundred thousand clones, with roughly 90% occurring only once. The sample comprised peripheral blood. The receptor source for this set is a man younger than 35 with COVID-19, enrolled during active disease.

The chain recombines TRBV11-2 with TRBJ1-6, with D hard to call. Trimming removed 2 bases at V and 2 bases at J, with 7 bases between. The germline CDR1 and CDR2 sequences are SGHAT and FQNNGV. There are 15 residues in the CDR3. The CDR3 region has the DNA TGTGCCAGCAGCTTACAGTTAACCTATAATTCACCCCTCCACTTT. Translated, it gives CASSLQLTYNSPLHF.

The genes are TRBV5-4 and TRBJ1-2; D may be TRBD1 (6 bases). The length of the CDR3 is 16 residues. The V end was cut by 4 bases, the J end by 2 bases, with 18 bases between. Per the germline V gene, CDR1 is SGHNT and CDR2 is YYREEE (reference sequence). Here the CDR3 DNA reads TGTGCCAGCAGCCAGCGGCAGGGGCTGGGGAACTATGGCTACACCTTC. This translates into CASSQRQGLGNYGYTF.

The CDR3 DNA sequence: TGTGCCAGCAGCTCGTTAACAGGGGGCACTGAAGCTTTCTTT. It yields the protein CASSSLTGGTEAFF. This rearrangement joins TRBV11-2 to TRBJ1-1; 8 nucleotides align to TRBD1. CDR3 length: 14 amino acids. CDR1 is SGHAT, CDR2 FQNNGV, per germline. The ends lost 4 bases at V and 4 bases at J; junction bases unmatched: 5.

The rearrangement uses TRBV12-2 and TRBJ1-2; the D call TRBD1 from the table was never checked on the DNA. TRBV12-2 is assigned pseudogene status. The CDR3 loop spans 18 amino acids. CDR3 bases: TGTGCAAGTCGCCCTACTTCTGGGGGCAGGCCCTTAAACTATGGCTACACCTTC. Translating it yields CASRPTSGGRPLNYGYTF.

This clone has ten or more counts. V usage is TRBV4-2 and J usage is TRBJ2-4; D gene ambiguous. Deletions cut 2 bases from V and 1 base from J, with 15 bases between. This CDR3 is built from 17 residues. CDR1 LGHNA and CDR2 YNFKEQ come from the germline V gene. CDR3 DNA sequence: TGTGCCAGCAGCCAACTAACCTCTCGAGCTGCCAAAAACATTCAGTACTTC. Protein product: CASSQLTSRAAKNIQYF.

The chain joins TRBV2 to TRBJ1-6, with 7 bases fitting TRBD1. V lost 6 bases, J lost 9 bases, and 14 bases stayed unmatched. The CDR3 extends over 16 amino acids. Per germline, CDR1 SNHLY and CDR2 FYNNEI. CDR3 coding DNA: TGTGCCAGCAGGTATGGGACAGCCACGAGGGGTTCACCCCTCCACTTT. As protein: CASRYGTATRGSPLHF. The variable domain in full, completed from reference TRBV2 and TRBJ1-6, reads EPEVTQTPSHQVTQMGQEVILRCVPISNHLYFYWYRQILGQKVEFLVSFYNNEISEKSEIFDDQFSVERPDGSNFTLKIRSTKLEDSAMYFCASRYGTATRGSPLHFGNGTRLTVT.

The CDR3 is CASSLSGSSEQYF. For the CDR3, the DNA is TGTGCCAGCAGCTTAAGCGGGAGTTCCGAGCAGTACTTC. This chain uses TRBV7-3 with TRBJ2-7, with 7 nucleotides matching TRBD2. Trimming at V came to 1 base and at J to 6 bases, leaving 3 bases not matched to a gene. The CDR3 is made up of 13 amino acids. Germline CDR1 reads SGHTA; CDR2 reads FQGTGA.

The chain employs TRBV6-5 and TRBJ1-2; TRBD1 matches at 8 bases. Per the germline V gene, CDR1 is MNHEY and CDR2 is SVGAGI. This CDR3 has 14 residues. The ends lost 2 bases at V and 8 bases at J; junction bases unmatched: 7. In nucleotides, the CDR3 is TGTGCCAGCAGTTACGAAACAGGGGGGGGCGGCTACACCTTC. It translates to CASSYETGGGGYTF.

The chain uses TRBV6-6 and TRBJ2-1, with 12 bases identical to TRBD2. Germline V CDR1 and CDR2: MNHNY, SVGAGI (reference sequence). This CDR3 spans 19 amino acids. After removal of 5 bases from V and 0 bases from J, the junction contained 11 bases not matched to a gene. CDR3 DNA sequence: TGTGCCAGCAGTCCCTCACTTCCTAGCGGGGGGGCCTCCTACAATGAGCAGTTCTTC. It codes for CASSPSLPSGGASYNEQFF.

This clone was seen more than once but under ten times. The J gene is TRBJ1-6, the V gene TRBV5-1, with D uncertain. V lost 2 bases, J lost 8 bases, and 14 bases lay in between. The CDR3 loop spans 15 amino acids. CDR1 is SGHRS and CDR2 is YFSETQ in the germline V gene. CDR3 DNA sequence: TGCGCCAGCAGCTTAGAGGGAGAGGCTCATTCACCCCTCCACTTT. Its translation: CASSLEGEAHSPLHF.

The chain links TRBV12-3 or TRBV12-4 to TRBJ1-1; a weak D match, TRBD1 (5 bases). This CDR3 is 13 amino acids long. The V end lost 6 bases, the J end lost 1 base, and 9 bases lay between the germline ends. CDR3 nucleotide sequence: TGTGCCAGCAGAAGGGGCCCGAACACTGAAGCTTTCTTT. It translates to CASRRGPNTEAFF.